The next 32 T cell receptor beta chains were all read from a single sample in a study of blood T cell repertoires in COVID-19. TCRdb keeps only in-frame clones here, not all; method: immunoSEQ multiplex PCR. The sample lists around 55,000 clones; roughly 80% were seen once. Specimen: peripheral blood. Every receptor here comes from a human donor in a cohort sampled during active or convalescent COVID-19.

CDR3 residues: CASSINTEAFF. The CDR3 nucleotides read TGTGCCAGCAGCATAAACACTGAAGCTTTCTTT. The J gene is TRBJ1-1, the V gene TRBV6-2 or TRBV6-3; D remains unclear. The V gene's germline CDR1 is MNHEY and CDR2 SVGEGT. Trimming stripped 6 bases from V and 2 bases from J, with 4 bases between. The CDR3 extends over 11 amino acids.

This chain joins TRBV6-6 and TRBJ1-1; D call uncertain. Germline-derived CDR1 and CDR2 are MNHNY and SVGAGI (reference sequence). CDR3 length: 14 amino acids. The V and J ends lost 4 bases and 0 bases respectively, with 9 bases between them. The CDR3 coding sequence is TGTGCCAGCAGTTCTGGAGGTTTGAACACTGAAGCTTTCTTT. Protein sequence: CASSSGGLNTEAFF.

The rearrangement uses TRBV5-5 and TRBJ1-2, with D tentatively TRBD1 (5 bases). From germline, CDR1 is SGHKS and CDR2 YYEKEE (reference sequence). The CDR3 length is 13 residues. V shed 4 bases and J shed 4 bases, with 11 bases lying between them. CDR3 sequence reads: CASSLAGPYGYTF. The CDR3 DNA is TGTGCCAGCAGCCTCGCAGGGCCCTATGGCTACACCTTC. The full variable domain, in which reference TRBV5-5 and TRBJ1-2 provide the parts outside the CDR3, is DAGVTQSPTHLIKTRGQQVTLRCSPISGHKSVSWYQQVLGQGPQFIFQYYEKEERGRGNFPDRFSARQFPNYSSELNVNALLLGDSALYLCASSLAGPYGYTFGSGTRLTVV.

The CDR3 DNA follows: TGTGCCATCAGTGAGACTAGGAACACTGAAGCTTTCTTT. This sequence encodes CAISETRNTEAFF. The gene calls are TRBV10-3 and TRBJ1-1; D remains ambiguous. V dropped 2 bases and J dropped 1 base, with 5 bases sitting between them. Germline CDR1 is ENHRY and CDR2 is SYGVKD. The length of the CDR3 is 13 residues.

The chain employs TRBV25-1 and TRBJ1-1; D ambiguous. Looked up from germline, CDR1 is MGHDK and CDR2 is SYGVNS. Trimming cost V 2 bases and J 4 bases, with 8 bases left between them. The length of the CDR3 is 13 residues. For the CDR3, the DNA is TGTGCCAGCAGTGAACGCTGGGCCACTGAAGCTTTCTTT. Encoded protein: CASSERWATEAFF.

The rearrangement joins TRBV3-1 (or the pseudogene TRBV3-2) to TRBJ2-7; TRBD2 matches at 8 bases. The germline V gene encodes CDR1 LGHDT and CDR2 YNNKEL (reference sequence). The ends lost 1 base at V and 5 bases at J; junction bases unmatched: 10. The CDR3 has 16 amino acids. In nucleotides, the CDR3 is TGTGCCAGCAGCCAAGCATTGGCGGGGGGCTTGGACGAGCAGTACTTC. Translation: CASSQALAGGLDEQYF.

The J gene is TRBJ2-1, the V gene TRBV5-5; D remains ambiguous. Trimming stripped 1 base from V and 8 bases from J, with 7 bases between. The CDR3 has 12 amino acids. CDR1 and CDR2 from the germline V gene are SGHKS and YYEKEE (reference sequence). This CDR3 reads CASSLRRDEQFF. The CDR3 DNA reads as TGTGCCAGCAGCTTGAGACGGGATGAGCAGTTCTTC.

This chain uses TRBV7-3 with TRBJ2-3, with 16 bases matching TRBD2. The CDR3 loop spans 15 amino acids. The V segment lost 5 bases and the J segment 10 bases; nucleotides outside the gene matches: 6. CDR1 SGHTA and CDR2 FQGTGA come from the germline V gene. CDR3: CASSGTSGGGPPQYF. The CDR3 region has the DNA TGTGCCAGCAGCGGGACTAGCGGGGGGGGACCCCCGCAGTATTTT.

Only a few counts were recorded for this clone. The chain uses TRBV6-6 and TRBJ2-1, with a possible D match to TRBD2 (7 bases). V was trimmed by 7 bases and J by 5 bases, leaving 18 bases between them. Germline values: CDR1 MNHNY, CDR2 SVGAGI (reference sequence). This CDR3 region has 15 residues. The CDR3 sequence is CASISSGRGHNEQFF. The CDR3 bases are TGTGCCAGCATCTCAAGCGGGCGGGGGCACAATGAGCAGTTCTTC.

DNA for the CDR3: TGTGCCATCAGCGATGGACTAGCCTACCAAGAGACCCAGTACTTC. This encodes CAISDGLAYQETQYF. The chain has TRBV10-3 and TRBJ2-5; 8 nucleotides match TRBD2. Germline V gene data show CDR1 as ENHRY and CDR2 as SYGVKD. This CDR3 contains 15 residues. V shed 6 bases, J shed 0 bases, and the junction held 6 bases outside the gene matches.

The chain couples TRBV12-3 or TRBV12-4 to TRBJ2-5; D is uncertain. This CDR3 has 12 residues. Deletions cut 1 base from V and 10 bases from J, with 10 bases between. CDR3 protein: CASSLGALNQYF. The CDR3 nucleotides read TGTGCCAGCAGTTTAGGAGCCCTAAACCAGTACTTC.

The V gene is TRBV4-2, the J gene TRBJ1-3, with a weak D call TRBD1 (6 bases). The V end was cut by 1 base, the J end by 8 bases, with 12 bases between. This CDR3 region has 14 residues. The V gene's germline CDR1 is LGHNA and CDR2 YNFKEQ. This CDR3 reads CASSQVGSGDTIYF. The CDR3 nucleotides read TGTGCCAGCAGCCAAGTAGGGTCAGGGGACACCATATATTTT.

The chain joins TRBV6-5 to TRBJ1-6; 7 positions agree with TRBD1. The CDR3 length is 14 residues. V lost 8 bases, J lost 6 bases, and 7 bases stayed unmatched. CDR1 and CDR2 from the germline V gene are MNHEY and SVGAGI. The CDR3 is CASRAGGPNSPLHF. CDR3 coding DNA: TGTGCCAGCCGGGCAGGGGGTCCTAATTCACCCCTCCACTTT.

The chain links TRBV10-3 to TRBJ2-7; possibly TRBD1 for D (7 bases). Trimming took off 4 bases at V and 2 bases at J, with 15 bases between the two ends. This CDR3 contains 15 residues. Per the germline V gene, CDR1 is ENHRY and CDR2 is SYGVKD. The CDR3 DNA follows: TGTGCCATCAGTGGCGGGACAGAGCTTACCTACGAGCAGTACTTC. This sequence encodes CAISGGTELTYEQYF.

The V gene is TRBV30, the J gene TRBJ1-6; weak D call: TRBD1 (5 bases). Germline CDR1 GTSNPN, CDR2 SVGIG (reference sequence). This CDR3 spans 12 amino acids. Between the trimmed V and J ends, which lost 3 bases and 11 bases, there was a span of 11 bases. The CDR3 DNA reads TGTGCCTGGAGCGGGGGTTCGGCACCCCTCCACTTT. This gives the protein CAWSGGSAPLHF.

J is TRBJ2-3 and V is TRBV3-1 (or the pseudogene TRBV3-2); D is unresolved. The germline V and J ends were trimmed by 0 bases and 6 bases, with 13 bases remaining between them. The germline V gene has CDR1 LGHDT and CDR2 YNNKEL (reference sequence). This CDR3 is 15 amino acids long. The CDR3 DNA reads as TGTGCCAGCAGCCAAGATTCGAGTAGCTGGGATACGCAGTATTTT. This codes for CASSQDSSSWDTQYF.

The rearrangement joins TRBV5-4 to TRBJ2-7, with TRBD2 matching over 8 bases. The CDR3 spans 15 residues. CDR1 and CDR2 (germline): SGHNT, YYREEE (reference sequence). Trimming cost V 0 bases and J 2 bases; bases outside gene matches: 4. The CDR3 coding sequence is TGTGCCAGCAGCTTGGTCCCCGGGGGGGCCTACGAGCAGTACTTC. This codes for CASSLVPGGAYEQYF.

CDR3 amino acids: CASSYGQGVSYGYTF. The CDR3 nucleotides read TGTGCCAGCAGTTACGGACAGGGGGTCTCGTATGGCTACACCTTC. The gene calls are TRBV6-5 and TRBJ1-2, with 10 bases that match TRBD1. The CDR3 spans 15 residues. V was pared by 2 bases and J by 5 bases, with 5 bases of the junction left unmatched. Germline CDR1 is MNHEY and CDR2 is SVGAGI.

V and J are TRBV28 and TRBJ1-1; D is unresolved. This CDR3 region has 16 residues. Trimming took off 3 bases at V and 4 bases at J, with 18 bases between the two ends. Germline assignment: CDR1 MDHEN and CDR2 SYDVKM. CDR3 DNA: TGTGCCAGCAGTTTTGAAGGGAGTCCCGGAGCCACTGAAGCTTTCTTT. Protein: CASSFEGSPGATEAFF. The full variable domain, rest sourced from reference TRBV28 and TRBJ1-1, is DVKVTQSSRYLVKRTGEKVFLECVQDMDHENMFWYRQDPGLGLRLIYFSYDVKMKEKGDIPEGYSVSREKKERFSLILESASTNQTSMYLCASSFEGSPGATEAFFGQGTRLTVV.

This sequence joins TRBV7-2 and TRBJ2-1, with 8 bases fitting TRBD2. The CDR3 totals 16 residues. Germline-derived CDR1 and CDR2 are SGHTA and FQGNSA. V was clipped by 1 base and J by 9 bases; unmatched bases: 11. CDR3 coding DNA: TGTGCCAGCAGCTTAGGATCTGACGGGGGGGCCGTTGAGCAGTTCTTC. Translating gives CASSLGSDGGAVEQFF.

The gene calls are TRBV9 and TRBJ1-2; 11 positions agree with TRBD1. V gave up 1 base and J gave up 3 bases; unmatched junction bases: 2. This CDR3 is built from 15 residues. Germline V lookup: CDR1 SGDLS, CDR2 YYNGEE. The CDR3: CASSVKGQGDYGYTF. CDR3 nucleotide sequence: TGTGCCAGCAGCGTAAAGGGACAGGGGGACTATGGCTACACCTTC.

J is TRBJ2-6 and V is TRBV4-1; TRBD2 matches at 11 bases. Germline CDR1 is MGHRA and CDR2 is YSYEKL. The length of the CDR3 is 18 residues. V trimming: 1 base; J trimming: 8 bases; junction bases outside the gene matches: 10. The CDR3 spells CASSQALAGGRLTNVLTF. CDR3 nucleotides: TGCGCCAGCAGCCAAGCCCTAGCGGGGGGCCGACTAACCAACGTCCTGACTTTC.

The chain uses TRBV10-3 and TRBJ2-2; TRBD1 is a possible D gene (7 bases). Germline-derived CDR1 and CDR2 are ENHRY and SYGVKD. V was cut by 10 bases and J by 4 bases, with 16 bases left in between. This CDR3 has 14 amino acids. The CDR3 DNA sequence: TGTGCCAGCGTACAGGGGCGGGGCACCGGGGAGCTGTTTTTT. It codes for CASVQGRGTGELFF.

CDR3 in DNA: TGTGCCAGCACCATACAGGGCGCTCAAGAGACCCAGTACTTC. Amino acids: CASTIQGAQETQYF. The chain combines TRBV6-5 with TRBJ2-5, with a tentative D call TRBD1 (6 bases). The CDR3 extends over 14 amino acids. Trimming shortened V by 7 bases and J by 2 bases, and 14 bases separated the two germline ends. Germline-derived CDR1 and CDR2 are MNHEY and SVGAGI.

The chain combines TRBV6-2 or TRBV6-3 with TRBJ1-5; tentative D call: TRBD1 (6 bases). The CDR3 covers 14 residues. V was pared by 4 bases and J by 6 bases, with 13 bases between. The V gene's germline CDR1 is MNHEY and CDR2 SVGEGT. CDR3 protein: CASSWSGVGQPQHF. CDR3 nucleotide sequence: TGTGCCAGCAGTTGGTCAGGGGTAGGTCAGCCCCAGCATTTT.

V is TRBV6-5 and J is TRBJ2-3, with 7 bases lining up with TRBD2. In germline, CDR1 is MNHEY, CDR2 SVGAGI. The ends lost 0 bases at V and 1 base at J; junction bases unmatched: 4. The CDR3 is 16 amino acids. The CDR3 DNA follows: TGTGCCAGCAGTTACTCGGGGGGGGGACGCACAGATACGCAGTATTTT. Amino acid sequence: CASSYSGGGRTDTQYF.

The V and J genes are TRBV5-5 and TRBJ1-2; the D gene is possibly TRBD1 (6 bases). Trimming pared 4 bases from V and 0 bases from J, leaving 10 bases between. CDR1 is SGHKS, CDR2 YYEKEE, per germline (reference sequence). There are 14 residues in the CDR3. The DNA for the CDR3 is TGTGCCAGCAGCACAGGACAGTCTAACTATGGCTACACCTTC. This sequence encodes CASSTGQSNYGYTF.

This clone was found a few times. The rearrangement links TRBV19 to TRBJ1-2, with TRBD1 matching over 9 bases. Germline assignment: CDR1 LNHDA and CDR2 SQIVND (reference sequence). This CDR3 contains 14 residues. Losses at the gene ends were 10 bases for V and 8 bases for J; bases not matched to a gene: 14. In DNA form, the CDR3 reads TGTGCCACAAATCCAACCGGGACAGGGAGCGGCTACACCTTC. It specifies CATNPTGTGSGYTF. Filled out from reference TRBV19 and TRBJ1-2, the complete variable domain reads DGGITQSPKYLFRKEGQNVTLSCEQNLNHDAMYWYRQDPGQGLRLIYYSQIVNDFQKGDIAEGYSVSREKKESFPLTVTSAQKNPTAFYLCATNPTGTGSGYTFGSGTRLTVV.

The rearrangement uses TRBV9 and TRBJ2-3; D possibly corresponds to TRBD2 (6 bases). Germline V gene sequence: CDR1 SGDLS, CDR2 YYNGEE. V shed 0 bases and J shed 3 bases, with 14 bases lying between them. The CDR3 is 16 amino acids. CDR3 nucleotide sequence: TGTGCCAGCAGCGTAGATGTGCGGGACCCAACAGATACGCAGTATTTT. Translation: CASSVDVRDPTDTQYF.

The CDR3 region has the DNA TGTGCCAGCAGCCCCCGACAGTTAAGGCATGGCTATGGCTACACCTTC. Translating gives CASSPRQLRHGYGYTF. V gene TRBV7-8 combines with J gene TRBJ1-2, with D perhaps TRBD1 (5 bases). This CDR3 is built from 16 residues. V was trimmed by 5 bases and J by 4 bases, leaving 20 bases between them. From germline, CDR1 is SGHVS and CDR2 FQNEAQ.

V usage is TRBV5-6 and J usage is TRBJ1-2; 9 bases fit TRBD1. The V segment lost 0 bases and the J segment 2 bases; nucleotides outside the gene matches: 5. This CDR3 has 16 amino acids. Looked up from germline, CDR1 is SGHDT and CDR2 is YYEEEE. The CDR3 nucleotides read TGTGCCAGCAGCTTGGATTGGACAGGGGAGAACTATGGCTACACCTTC. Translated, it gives CASSLDWTGENYGYTF. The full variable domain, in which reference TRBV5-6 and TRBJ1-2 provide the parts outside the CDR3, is DAGVTQSPTHLIKTRGQQVTLRCSPKSGHDTVSWYQQALGQGPQFIFQYYEEEERQRGNFPDRFSGHQFPNYSSELNVNALLLGDSALYLCASSLDWTGENYGYTFGSGTRLTVV.

The CDR3 coding sequence is TGTGCCAGCAGCTTAGGGGGACAATCCTACGAGCAGTACTTC. The encoded protein is CASSLGGQSYEQYF. This chain connects TRBV7-2 to TRBJ2-7; tentatively, D is TRBD1 (6 bases). Trimming pared 1 base from V and 1 base from J, leaving 8 bases between. The length of the CDR3 is 14 residues. Germline CDR1 is SGHTA and CDR2 is FQGNSA.